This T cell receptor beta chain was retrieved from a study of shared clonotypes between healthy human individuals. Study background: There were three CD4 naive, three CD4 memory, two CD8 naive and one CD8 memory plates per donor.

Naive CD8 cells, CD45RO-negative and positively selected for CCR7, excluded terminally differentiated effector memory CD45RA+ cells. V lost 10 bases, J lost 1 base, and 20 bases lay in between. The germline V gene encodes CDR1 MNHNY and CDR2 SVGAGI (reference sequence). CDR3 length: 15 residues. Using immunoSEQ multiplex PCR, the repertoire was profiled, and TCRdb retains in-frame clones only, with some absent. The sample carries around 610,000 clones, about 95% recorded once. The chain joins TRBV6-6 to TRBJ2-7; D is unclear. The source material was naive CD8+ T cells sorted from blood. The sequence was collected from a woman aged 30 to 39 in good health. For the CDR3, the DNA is TGTGCCACTACGGCGGATACGGACGAATCCTACGAGCAGTACTTC. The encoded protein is CATTADTDESYEQYF.